This paragraph reports one T cell receptor beta chain. TCRdb keeps only in-frame clones here, not all; method: immunoSEQ multiplex PCR. The sample contains 250,000 or so clones, more than 65% of which appear only once. Living in 24 US areas, the participants were between roughly 18 and 90 years of age. Membership in each cohort depended on participant-reported clinical history. The sample is drawn from a study of blood T cell repertoires in COVID-19. Study-level information: The study drew acute and convalescent COVID-19 samples from the United States, Italy and Spain.

Per the germline V gene, CDR1 is SNHLY and CDR2 is FYNNEI. After removal of 3 bases from V and 7 bases from J, the junction contained 11 bases not matched to a gene. The CDR3 extends over 15 amino acids. The V gene is TRBV2, the J gene TRBJ1-2, with TRBD1 matching over 7 bases. The sample taken for sequencing was PBMCs or T cells enriched from blood (not recorded which). This receptor was identified in a man over 45 who had recovered from COVID-19. CDR3 sequence (DNA): TGTGCCAGCAGTGACCCCTTAGGGGGCGGTTTTGGCTACACCTTC. This gives the protein CASSDPLGGGFGYTF. Full variable domain (remainder filled in from reference TRBV2 and TRBJ1-2): EPEVTQTPSHQVTQMGQEVILRCVPISNHLYFYWYRQILGQKVEFLVSFYNNEISEKSEIFDDQFSVERPDGSNFTLKIRSTKLEDSAMYFCASSDPLGGGFGYTFGSGTRLTVV.